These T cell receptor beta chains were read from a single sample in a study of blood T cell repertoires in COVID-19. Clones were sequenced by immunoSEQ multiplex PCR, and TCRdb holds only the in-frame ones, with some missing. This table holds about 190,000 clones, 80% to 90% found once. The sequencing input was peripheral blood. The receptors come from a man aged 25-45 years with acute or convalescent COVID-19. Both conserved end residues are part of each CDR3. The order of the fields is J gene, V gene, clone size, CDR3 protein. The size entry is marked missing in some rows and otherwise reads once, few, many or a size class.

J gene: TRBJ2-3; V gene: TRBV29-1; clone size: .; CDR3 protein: CSAFPGQGPDTQYF
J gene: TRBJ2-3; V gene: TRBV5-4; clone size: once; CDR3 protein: CASSLGGARGNTDTQYF
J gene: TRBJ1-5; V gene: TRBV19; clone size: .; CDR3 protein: CASSRQGFYNQPQHF
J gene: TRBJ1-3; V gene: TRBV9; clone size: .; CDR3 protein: CASSPIRGDTIYF
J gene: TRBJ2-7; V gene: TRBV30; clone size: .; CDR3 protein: CAWSVSPYEQYF
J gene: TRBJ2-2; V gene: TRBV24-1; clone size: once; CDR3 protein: CATGQYTGELFF
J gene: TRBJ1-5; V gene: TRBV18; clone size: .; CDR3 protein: CASSPRTVNQPQHF
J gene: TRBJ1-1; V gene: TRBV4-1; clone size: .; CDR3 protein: CASNHLPGDPNTEAFF
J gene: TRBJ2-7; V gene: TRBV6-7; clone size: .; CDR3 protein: CASSRGGAGRYEQYF
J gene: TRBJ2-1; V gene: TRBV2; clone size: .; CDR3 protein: CASSAFSGRVSYNEQFF
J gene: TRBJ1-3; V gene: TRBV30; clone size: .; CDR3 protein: CAWSVHRNTIYF
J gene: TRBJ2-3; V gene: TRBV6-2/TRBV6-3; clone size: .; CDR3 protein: CASSFYRSGEKIHF
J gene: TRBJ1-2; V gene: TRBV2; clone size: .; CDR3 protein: CASSRDSNYGYTF
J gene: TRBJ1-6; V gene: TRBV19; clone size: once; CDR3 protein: CASNEGMEPLHF
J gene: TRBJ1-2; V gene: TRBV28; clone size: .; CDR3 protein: CASSATGMTYGYTF
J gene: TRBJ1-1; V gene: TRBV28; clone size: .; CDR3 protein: CASSLPQGWAEAFF
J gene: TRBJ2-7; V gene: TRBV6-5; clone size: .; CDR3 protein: CASRRGTGGSYEQYF
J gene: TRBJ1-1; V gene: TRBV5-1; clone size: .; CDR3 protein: CASSWGQGTEAFF
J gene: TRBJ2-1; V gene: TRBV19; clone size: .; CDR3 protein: CASSHRLAGGIYNEQFF
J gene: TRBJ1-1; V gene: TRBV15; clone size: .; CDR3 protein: CATSSNRRNTEAFF
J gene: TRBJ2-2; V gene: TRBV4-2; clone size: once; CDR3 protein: CASSLSGQGDTGELFF
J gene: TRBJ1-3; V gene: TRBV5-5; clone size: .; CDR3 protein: CASSRTGLTPGNTIYF
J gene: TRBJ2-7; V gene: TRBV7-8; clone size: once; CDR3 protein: CASSRDFFEQYF
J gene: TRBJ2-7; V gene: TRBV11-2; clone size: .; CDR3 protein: CASSPQAAAYEQYF
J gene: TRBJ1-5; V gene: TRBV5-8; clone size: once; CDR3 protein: CASSPRPNQPQHF
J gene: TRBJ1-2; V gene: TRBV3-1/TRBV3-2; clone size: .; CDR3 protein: CASSQLDRAGYGYTF
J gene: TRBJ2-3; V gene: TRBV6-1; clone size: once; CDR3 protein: CASSEFSREYEDTQYF
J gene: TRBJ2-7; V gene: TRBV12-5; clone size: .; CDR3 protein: CASGLGKGDRGTYEQYF
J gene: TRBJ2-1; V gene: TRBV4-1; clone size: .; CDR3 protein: CASSRRDRDYNEQFF
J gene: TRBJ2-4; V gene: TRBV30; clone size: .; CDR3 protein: CAWLERSRNIQYF
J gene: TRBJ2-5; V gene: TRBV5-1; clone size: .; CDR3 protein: CASSTGTGQQETQYF
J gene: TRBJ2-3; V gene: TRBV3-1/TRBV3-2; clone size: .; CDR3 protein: CASSQDSGDTQYF
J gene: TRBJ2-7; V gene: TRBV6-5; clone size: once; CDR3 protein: CASSYSPPGSAYEQYF
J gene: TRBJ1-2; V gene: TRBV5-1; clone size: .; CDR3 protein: CASSPLRGRHGYTF
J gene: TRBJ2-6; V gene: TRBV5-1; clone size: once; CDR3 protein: CASSRGQGFGANVLTF
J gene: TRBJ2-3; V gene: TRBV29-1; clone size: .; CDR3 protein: CSVAGLADTDTQYF
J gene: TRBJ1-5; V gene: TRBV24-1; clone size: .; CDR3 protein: CATSDTGQGGNQPQHF
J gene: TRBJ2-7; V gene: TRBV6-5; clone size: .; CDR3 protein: CASSYTGQSYEQYF
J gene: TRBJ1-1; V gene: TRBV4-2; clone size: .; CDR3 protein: CASSQDRQRPNTEAFF
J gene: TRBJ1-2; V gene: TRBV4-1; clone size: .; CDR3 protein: CASSQEQGDYGYTF
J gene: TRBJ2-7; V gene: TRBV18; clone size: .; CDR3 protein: CASAPFTSGGGDEQYF
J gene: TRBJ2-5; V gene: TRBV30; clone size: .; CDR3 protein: CAWSASPRGETQYF
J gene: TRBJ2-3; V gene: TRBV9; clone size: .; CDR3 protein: CASSVTGGWDTQYF
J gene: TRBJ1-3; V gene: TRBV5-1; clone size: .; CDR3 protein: CASSLTATLGNTIYF
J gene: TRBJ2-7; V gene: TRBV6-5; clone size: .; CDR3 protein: CASSLTGTYEQYF
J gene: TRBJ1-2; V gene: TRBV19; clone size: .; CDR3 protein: CASLPRGQGAGYTF
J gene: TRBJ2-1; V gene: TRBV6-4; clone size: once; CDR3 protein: CASSPGQSYNEQFF
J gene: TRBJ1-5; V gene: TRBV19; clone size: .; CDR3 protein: CASSSSRGQGQPQHF
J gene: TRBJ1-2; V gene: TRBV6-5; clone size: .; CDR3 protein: CASSTGTGIYGYTF
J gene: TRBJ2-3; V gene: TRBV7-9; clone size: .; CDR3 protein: CASSLEGLAGDYTQYF
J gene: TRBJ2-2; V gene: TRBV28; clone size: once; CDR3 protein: CASRGANTGELFF
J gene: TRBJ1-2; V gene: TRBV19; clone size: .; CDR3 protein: CASSTGTEDYGYTF
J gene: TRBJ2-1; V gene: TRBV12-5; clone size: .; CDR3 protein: CASGTGGGNEQFF
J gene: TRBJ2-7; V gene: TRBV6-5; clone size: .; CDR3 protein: CASRARESEQYF
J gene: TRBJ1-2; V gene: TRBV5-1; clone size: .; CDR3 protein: CASSSEVARGPSNYGYTF